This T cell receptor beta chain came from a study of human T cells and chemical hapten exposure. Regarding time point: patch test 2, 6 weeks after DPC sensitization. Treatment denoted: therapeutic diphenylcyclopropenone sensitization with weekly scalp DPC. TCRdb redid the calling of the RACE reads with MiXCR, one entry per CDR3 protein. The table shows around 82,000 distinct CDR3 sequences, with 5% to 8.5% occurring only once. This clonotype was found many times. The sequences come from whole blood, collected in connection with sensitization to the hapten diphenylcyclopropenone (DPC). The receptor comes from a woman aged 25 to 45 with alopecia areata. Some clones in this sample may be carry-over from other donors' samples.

CDR3 sequence (DNA): TGTGCCAGCAGTTACGGGACAGGAGGGTTGAGCAATCAGCCCCAGCATTTT. Translating gives CASSYGTGGLSNQPQHF. The genes are TRBV6-2 or TRBV6-3 and TRBJ1-5; 8 bases line up with TRBD1. Trimming removed 2 bases from V and 1 base from J; junction bases left unmatched: 7. The CDR3 loop spans 17 amino acids. Germline V lookup: CDR1 MNHEY, CDR2 SVGEGT.